These 8 T cell receptor beta chains were sequenced from one sample in a study of beta chain features in type 1 diabetes. The authors reverse transcribed all of the isolated RNA, so sequencing captured expressed TCRB transcripts. TCRdb's table, derived via immunoSEQ multiplex PCR, lists solely in-frame clones and lacks some. The sample records about 360,000 clones, 10% to 15% being singletons. Sequenced material: naive CD4+ T cells from blood. Source of these receptors: a young man in good health.

This clone was detected a few times. The chain joins TRBV27 to TRBJ1-2; 7 nucleotides align to TRBD1. V was clipped by 3 bases and J by 0 bases; unmatched bases: 7. From germline, CDR1 is MNHEY and CDR2 SMNVEV (reference sequence). The CDR3 covers 16 residues. The CDR3 DNA reads as TGTGCCAGCAGTTTCGCCGGGACAGTCGCTAACTATGGCTACACCTTC. It is translated as CASSFAGTVANYGYTF.

The V call is TRBV15, the J call TRBJ1-1, with D possibly matching TRBD1 (5 bases). This CDR3 region has 15 residues. Trimming removed 1 base from V and 1 base from J, with 10 bases in between. The V gene's germline CDR1 is LNHNV and CDR2 YYDKDF (reference sequence). This CDR3 is CATSRVGQGNTEAFF. Written as DNA, the CDR3 is TGTGCCACCAGCAGAGTAGGCCAGGGGAACACTGAAGCTTTCTTT. Supplemented by reference TRBV15 and TRBJ1-1, the full variable domain reads DAMVIQNPRYQVTQFGKPVTLSCSQTLNHNVMYWYQQKSSQAPKLLFHYYDKDFNNEADTPDNFQSRRPNTSFCFLDIRSPGLGDTAMYLCATSRVGQGNTEAFFGQGTRLTVV.

The V gene is TRBV30, the J gene TRBJ1-2, with D hard to call. Germline values: CDR1 GTSNPN, CDR2 SVGIG (reference sequence). CDR3 size: 11 residues. V was cut by 0 bases and J by 6 bases, with 5 bases left in between. The CDR3 loop reads CAWSVLDGYTF. The CDR3 region has the DNA TGTGCCTGGAGTGTACTTGATGGCTACACCTTC.

This chain joins TRBV7-9 and TRBJ1-1, with D perhaps matching TRBD1 (5 bases). The germline CDR1 and CDR2 sequences are SEHNR and FQNEAQ (reference sequence). V was pared by 2 bases and J by 5 bases, with 18 bases between. The CDR3 is 16 residues long. The CDR3 nucleotides read TGTGCCAGCAGCTTATCGCTGAGGCAGGGTGGGACTGAAGCTTTCTTT. Translating it yields CASSLSLRQGGTEAFF.

V gene TRBV7-2 combines with J gene TRBJ1-4, with 7 bases lining up with TRBD1. After removal of 5 bases from V and 6 bases from J, the junction contained 9 bases not matched to a gene. Germline CDR1 is SGHTA and CDR2 is FQGNSA. The CDR3 covers 15 residues. CDR3 in DNA: TGTGCCAGCAGCCGCGGGACAGTAGAAGATGAAAAACTGTTTTTT. The encoded protein is CASSRGTVEDEKLFF.

This clone has more than one count but fewer than ten. This chain links TRBV7-6 with TRBJ2-6; no clear D. The CDR3 loop spans 16 amino acids. V gave up 1 base and J gave up 1 base, with 8 bases separating them. CDR1 and CDR2 from the germline V gene are SGHVS and FNYEAQ. The CDR3 sequence is CASSLVGVSGANVLTF. The CDR3 region has the DNA TGTGCCAGCAGCTTAGTAGGAGTTTCTGGGGCCAACGTCCTGACTTTC.

This CDR3 reads CASSQTGALWYGYTF. The CDR3 DNA reads as TGTGCCAGCAGCCAGACAGGCGCCCTATGGTATGGCTACACCTTC. The chain is built from TRBV6-5 and TRBJ1-2, with a possible D match to TRBD1 (6 bases). V lost 6 bases and J 5 bases, leaving 19 bases between the germline ends. Germline V gives CDR1 MNHEY, CDR2 SVGAGI. The CDR3 is made up of 15 amino acids.

V gene TRBV28 combines with J gene TRBJ2-7; TRBD1 might be the D (6 bases). Trimming took off 2 bases at V and 6 bases at J, with 8 bases between the two ends. CDR3 length equals 12 residues. Germline CDR1 is MDHEN and CDR2 is SYDVKM. CDR3 sequence: CASSLLGAEQYF. CDR3 sequence (DNA): TGTGCCAGCAGTTTACTGGGGGCCGAGCAGTACTTC.